Included here is one TCR beta chain sequence, with context. Its antigen is unknown. The data are from a study of post-analysis software for immune sequencing data. As for the study in general: Patients with relapsing-remitting, secondary progressive and progressive-relapsing multiple sclerosis courses were all represented. Study-wide results and limits: The authors found that F measure strongly co-clustered same-batch samples. Patients used about 5 TRBV segments, including TRBV5-6, TRBV5-1 and TRBV20-1, more often than controls. Controls showed significantly higher normalized Chao1 diversity than did multiple sclerosis patients.

Unique molecular identifiers had been added to the TCR beta cDNA libraries. It was from about 0.94 to 9.7 million T cells that about 500,000 cDNA molecules came. TCRdb called the PCR reads again in MiXCR, with one record for every CDR3 protein. Of about 500,000 distinct CDR3 sequences in the sample, around 40% were seen once. Trimming removed 6 bases from V and 0 bases from J, with 15 bases in between. The CDR3 is 16 amino acids. Germline V gives CDR1 MNHEY, CDR2 SMNVEV (reference sequence). The chain couples TRBV27 to TRBJ2-1; tentatively, D is TRBD1 or TRBD2 (5 bases each). This sequence was found in a girl aged 10-17 years with multiple sclerosis. What was sequenced was blood. The CDR3 DNA is TGTGCCAGCAGGCCCGGGACCGAGAGCTCCTACAATGAGCAGTTCTTC. It translates to CASRPGTESSYNEQFF.